Presented here are 25 T cell receptor beta chains from one specimen sequenced in a study of shared clonotypes between healthy human individuals. TCRdb keeps only in-frame clones here, not all; method: immunoSEQ multiplex PCR. This table has nearly 1 million clones, over 60% appearing once. Sequencing used memory CD4+ T cells sorted from blood. Sample subset: CD45RA-negative fraction. Source of these receptors: a man younger than 35 in good health.

This clone was observed a single time. V gene TRBV10-3 combines with J gene TRBJ1-4; 9 nucleotides match TRBD1. The germline V gene has CDR1 ENHRY and CDR2 SYGVKD. Germline trimming cut 3 bases from V and 7 bases from J; bases unmatched to any gene: 6. The CDR3 totals 15 residues. The CDR3 protein is CAISEPGQGSEKLFF. The CDR3 DNA follows: TGTGCCATCAGTGAACCTGGACAGGGGAGTGAAAAACTGTTTTTT.

CDR3 nucleotides: TGTGCCAGCAGCCCGCTAGGGGGTCGGACAGGCGAGCAGTACTTC. It yields the protein CASSPLGGRTGEQYF. This chain connects TRBV11-1 to TRBJ2-7; 7 nucleotides match TRBD1. Germline trimming cut 5 bases from V and 6 bases from J; bases unmatched to any gene: 13. Germline V gene lookup returns CDR1 SGHAT and CDR2 FQDESV (reference sequence). This CDR3 comprises 15 residues.

On this clone itself: This sample also contains other DNA sequences that code for the same CDR3. The chain uses TRBV18 and TRBJ2-7; D remains unclear. Trimming took 2 bases from V and 4 from J, leaving 6 bases between them. Germline loops: CDR1 KGHSH, CDR2 LQKENI. The CDR3 loop spans 12 amino acids. CDR3 in amino acids: CASSPVSYEQYF. The CDR3 region has the DNA TGTGCCAGCTCACCAGTTTCATACGAGCAGTACTTC.

The chain carries TRBV18 and TRBJ1-3, with D uncertain. The CDR3 loop spans 14 amino acids. Trimming removed 3 bases at V and 2 bases at J, with 8 bases between. Germline-derived CDR1 and CDR2 are KGHSH and LQKENI. CDR3 sequence reads: CASSPDTAGNTIYF. The CDR3 nucleotides read TGTGCCAGCTCACCTGATACGGCTGGAAACACCATATATTTT.

V is TRBV25-1 and J is TRBJ1-6; D is possibly TRBD1 (5 bases). V was shortened by 5 bases and J by 10 bases, with 15 bases between the two germline ends. The CDR3 is made up of 14 amino acids. From germline, CDR1 is MGHDK and CDR2 SYGVNS. The CDR3 loop reads CASSPAGTRSPLHF. The CDR3 coding sequence is TGTGCCAGCAGTCCCGCGGGGACGAGATCACCCCTCCACTTT.

The DNA for the CDR3 is TGTGCCAGCAGGCCGGGACAGGGGGCCCACGAGCAGTACTTC. Amino acids: CASRPGQGAHEQYF. The V and J genes are TRBV6-6 and TRBJ2-7; 12 bases line up with TRBD1. This CDR3 is built from 14 residues. Germline lookup yields CDR1 MNHNY and CDR2 SVGAGI (reference sequence). The V gene end was trimmed by 6 bases and the J gene end by 5 bases; junction bases not matched to a gene: 5.

This clone was counted a few times. The V call is TRBV5-4, the J call TRBJ2-7; 10 bases line up with TRBD2. Germline V gene lookup returns CDR1 SGHNT and CDR2 YYREEE (reference sequence). The CDR3 is made up of 15 amino acids. After removal of 4 bases from V and 2 bases from J, the junction contained 6 bases not matched to a gene. CDR3 DNA sequence: TGTGCCAGCAGCGCCGCTAGCGGGAGCACCTACGAGCAGTACTTC. Protein product: CASSAASGSTYEQYF.

V gene TRBV2 combines with J gene TRBJ1-2; D ambiguous. CDR3 size: 13 residues. The germline V and J ends were trimmed by 4 bases and 4 bases, with 10 bases remaining between them. Germline V gives CDR1 SNHLY, CDR2 FYNNEI. CDR3 sequence (DNA): TGTGCCAGCAGTGGAGGGTCCGTCTATGGCTACACCTTC. This translates into CASSGGSVYGYTF.

V usage is TRBV5-5 and J usage is TRBJ1-5; D gene unclear. The germline V gene has CDR1 SGHKS and CDR2 YYEKEE (reference sequence). There are 14 residues in the CDR3. The V gene lost 0 bases and the J gene lost 7 bases, with 11 bases spanning the gap. The CDR3 reads CASSLGLREQPQHF. In DNA, the CDR3 is TGTGCCAGCAGCTTGGGACTAAGGGAACAGCCCCAGCATTTT.

The chain combines TRBV9 with TRBJ1-4; 7 bases line up with TRBD1. Unmatched junction bases numbered 10, after V lost 3 bases and J lost 8 bases. The CDR3 contains 15 residues. CDR1 and CDR2 from the germline V gene are SGDLS and YYNGEE. The CDR3 DNA follows: TGTGCCAGCAGCGCCAGACAGGGACCTGAGGAAAAACTGTTTTTT. It specifies CASSARQGPEEKLFF.

A word on this clone: The identical CDR3 is also encoded by other nucleotide sequences in the sample. The chain couples TRBV18 to TRBJ2-1; 11 bases are a match to TRBD2. This CDR3 region has 15 residues. V lost 6 bases, J lost 5 bases, and 6 bases stayed unmatched. Germline CDR1 and CDR2: KGHSH and LQKENI. CDR3 in DNA: TGTGCCAGCTCGCTCGGGACTAGCGGAAACAATGAGCAGTTCTTC. This codes for CASSLGTSGNNEQFF.

This sequence joins TRBV5-4 and TRBJ2-7; TRBD1 matches at 10 bases. Germline values: CDR1 SGHNT, CDR2 YYREEE (reference sequence). The CDR3 is 14 amino acids. J lost 5 bases, V lost 4 bases, and 6 bases had no gene match. The CDR3 region is CASSTGQGRNEQYF. The DNA of the CDR3 is TGTGCCAGCAGCACGGGACAGGGGCGGAACGAGCAGTACTTC.

This clone has only a few counts. The genes are TRBV1 and TRBJ1-3. TRBV1 is annotated as a pseudogene. This CDR3 is 13 amino acids long. CDR3: CTSSPKVGNTIYF. CDR3 bases: TGCACCAGCAGCCCTAAGGTGGGAAACACCATATATTTT.

A remark on this clone: The same CDR3 also results from other DNA sequences found in this sample. This chain links TRBV10-3 with TRBJ2-7; D remains unclear. This CDR3 is 13 amino acids long. CDR1 and CDR2 from the germline V gene are ENHRY and SYGVKD. Between the trimmed V and J ends, which lost 3 bases and 3 bases, there was a span of 9 bases. The CDR3 nucleotides read TGTGCCATCAGTGAAGGCTACAGCTACGAGCAGTACTTC. It encodes CAISEGYSYEQYF.

The V call is TRBV5-1, the J call TRBJ2-5; 13 nucleotides match TRBD2. V was clipped by 4 bases and J by 5 bases; unmatched bases: 8. Per germline, CDR1 SGHRS and CDR2 YFSETQ. The CDR3 runs 16 residues. CDR3 amino acids: CASSGTSGGAYETQYF. In DNA form, the CDR3 reads TGCGCCAGCAGCGGAACTAGCGGGGGGGCCTATGAGACCCAGTACTTC.

V gene TRBV5-1 combines with J gene TRBJ2-7; a weak D match, TRBD2 (6 bases). V lost 6 bases to trimming and J lost 5 bases, with 18 bases between them. CDR3 size: 14 residues. Per the germline V gene, CDR1 is SGHRS and CDR2 is YFSETQ. The CDR3: CASTEGGISNEQYF. The CDR3 region has the DNA TGCGCCAGCACGGAAGGCGGGATATCAAACGAGCAGTACTTC.

The chain is built from TRBV4-3 and TRBJ2-7, with D hard to call. This CDR3 has 14 amino acids. The germline CDR1 and CDR2 sequences are LGHNA and YSLEER. V dropped 4 bases and J dropped 0 bases, with 10 bases sitting between them. CDR3 coding DNA: TGCGCCAGCAGCCTAGACCTGAGCTCCTACGAGCAGTACTTC. This codes for CASSLDLSSYEQYF.

The rearrangement joins TRBV7-2 to TRBJ2-5, with 10 bases fitting TRBD1. V lost 5 bases and J lost 5; bases outside the gene matches: 5. The CDR3 has 14 amino acids. In germline, CDR1 is SGHTA, CDR2 FQGNSA. This CDR3 is CASSPTGGDETQYF. The CDR3 DNA reads as TGTGCCAGCAGCCCGACAGGGGGCGATGAGACCCAGTACTTC.

The chain is built from TRBV28 and TRBJ1-2, with D unresolved. Germline CDR1 reads MDHEN; CDR2 reads SYDVKM. This CDR3 comprises 15 residues. Trimming stripped 6 bases from V and 7 bases from J, with 21 bases between. This CDR3 is CASRQRAERFSGYTF. The CDR3, as DNA: TGTGCCAGCAGACAGAGGGCAGAAAGGTTTTCTGGCTACACCTTC.

The J gene is TRBJ2-4, the V gene TRBV4-1; 13 nucleotides align to TRBD2. The CDR3 sequence is 19 residues long. The V segment lost 2 bases and the J segment 4 bases; nucleotides outside the gene matches: 11. Germline V lookup: CDR1 MGHRA, CDR2 YSYEKL. DNA for the CDR3: TGCGCCAGCAGCCAATATTCCGGGACTAGCGGGGATAAGAAAAACATTCAGTACTTC. It yields the protein CASSQYSGTSGDKKNIQYF.

The chain uses TRBV18 and TRBJ1-2; D not certain. CDR3 length: 14 amino acids. Germline V gene lookup returns CDR1 KGHSH and CDR2 LQKENI. V dropped 2 bases and J dropped 2 bases, with 9 bases sitting between them. CDR3 in amino acids: CASSPSRENYGYTF. CDR3 coding DNA: TGTGCCAGCTCACCATCCCGGGAAAACTATGGCTACACCTTC.

The gene calls are TRBV5-1 and TRBJ2-3; 10 bases are a match to TRBD2. There are 19 residues in the CDR3. CDR1 and CDR2 (germline): SGHRS, YFSETQ. V lost 4 bases, J lost 0 bases, and 14 bases stayed unmatched. CDR3 DNA sequence: TGCGCCAGCAGCAGTGGGACAGGAACGACTAGCGGGAGCACAGATACGCAGTATTTT. As protein: CASSSGTGTTSGSTDTQYF.

This rearrangement joins TRBV11-2 to TRBJ2-7; D possibly corresponds to TRBD1 (5 bases). Trimming cost V 5 bases and J 1 base, with 18 bases left between them. CDR3 length: 16 residues. The germline V gene encodes CDR1 SGHAT and CDR2 FQNNGV. CDR3 sequence: CASSPRGSQASYEQYF. For the CDR3, the DNA is TGTGCCAGCAGCCCTAGGGGCAGTCAGGCGTCCTACGAGCAGTACTTC.

This clone was detected only a few times. The CDR3 sequence is CASSRDRWDTQYF. Here the CDR3 DNA reads TGTGCCAGCAGCCGGGACAGATGGGATACCCAGTACTTC. V is TRBV2 and J is TRBJ2-5, with 7 bases aligning to TRBD1. Looked up from germline, CDR1 is SNHLY and CDR2 is FYNNEI. V shed 6 bases, J shed 8 bases, and the junction held 9 bases outside the gene matches. This CDR3 has 13 residues.

As DNA, the CDR3 is TGTGCCAGCACATACAGACAGGGGGGTGAAAAACTGTTTTTT. Translation: CASTYRQGGEKLFF. The rearrangement joins TRBV6-5 to TRBJ1-4; 9 bases map to TRBD1. The CDR3 is 14 residues long. From germline, CDR1 is MNHEY and CDR2 SVGAGI. The V segment lost 7 bases and the J segment 7 bases; nucleotides outside the gene matches: 7.